This TCR beta chain was identified during a study of T cells after yellow fever vaccination. Study summary: SMART-Seq v4 Ultra Low Input prepared the low-cell-number fractions.

General study points: The study re-detected most primary-vaccination clones after the booster (roughly 95% CD4, around 89% CD8). When the response was secondary, it was weaker but reached its peak faster, day 5 versus 15.

For TCR, cDNA came from 5'RACE template switching, which added a universal primer site and UMIs. From the 5' RACE reads, TCRdb called clonotypes with MiXCR, one entry per CDR3 protein. There are a few hundred thousand distinct CDR3 sequences in the sample; roughly 4.3% occur only once, and about 26% lies in the top ten. This CDR3 comprises 11 residues. Germline CDR1 is MNHEY and CDR2 is SMNVEV (reference sequence). Between the trimmed V and J ends, which lost 8 bases and 3 bases, there was a span of 8 bases. This clonotype was picked up many times. Its antigen is still unknown. This TCR was sampled from a man aged 18 to 35 who received the YFV17D yellow fever vaccine. Source: PBMCs, taken 5 days after the yellow fever booster vaccination. The rearrangement links TRBV27 to TRBJ2-7; D call uncertain. CDR3 amino acids: CASGPGYEQYF. CDR3 DNA sequence: TGTGCCAGCGGACCAGGCTACGAGCAGTACTTC.